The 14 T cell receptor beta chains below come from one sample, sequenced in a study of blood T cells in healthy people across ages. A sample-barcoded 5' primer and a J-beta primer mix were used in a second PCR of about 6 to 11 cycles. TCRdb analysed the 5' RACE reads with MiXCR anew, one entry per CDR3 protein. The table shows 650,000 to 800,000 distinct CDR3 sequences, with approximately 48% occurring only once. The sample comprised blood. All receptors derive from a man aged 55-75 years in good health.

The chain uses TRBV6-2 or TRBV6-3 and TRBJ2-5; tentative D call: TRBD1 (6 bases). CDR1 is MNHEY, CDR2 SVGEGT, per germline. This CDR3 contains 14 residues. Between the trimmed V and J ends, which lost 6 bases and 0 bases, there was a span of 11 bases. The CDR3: CASSYKGDQETQYF. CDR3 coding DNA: TGTGCCAGCAGCTATAAGGGGGACCAAGAGACCCAGTACTTC.

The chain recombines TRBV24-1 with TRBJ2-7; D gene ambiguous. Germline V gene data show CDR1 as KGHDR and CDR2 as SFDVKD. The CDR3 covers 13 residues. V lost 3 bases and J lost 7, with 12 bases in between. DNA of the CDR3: TGTGCCACCAGTGATAGGTGGTACAATGAGCAGTACTTC. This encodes CATSDRWYNEQYF.

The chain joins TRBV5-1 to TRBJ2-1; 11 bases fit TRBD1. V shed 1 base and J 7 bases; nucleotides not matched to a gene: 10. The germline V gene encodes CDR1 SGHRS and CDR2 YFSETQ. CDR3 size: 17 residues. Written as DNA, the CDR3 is TGCGCCAGCAGCTTGAACGTCGTGGACAGGGGGCTAAATGAGCAGTTCTTC. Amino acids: CASSLNVVDRGLNEQFF.

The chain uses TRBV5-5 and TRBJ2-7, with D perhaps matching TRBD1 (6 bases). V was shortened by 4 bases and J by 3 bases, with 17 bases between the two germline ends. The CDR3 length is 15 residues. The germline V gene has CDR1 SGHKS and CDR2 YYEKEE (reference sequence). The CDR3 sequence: CASSQGQSFNYEQYF. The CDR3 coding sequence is TGTGCCAGCAGCCAGGGACAATCTTTCAACTACGAGCAGTACTTC.

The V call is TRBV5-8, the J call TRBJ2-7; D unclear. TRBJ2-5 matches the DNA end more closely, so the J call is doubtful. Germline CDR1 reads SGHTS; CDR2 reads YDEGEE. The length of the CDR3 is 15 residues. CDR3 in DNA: TGTGCCAGCAGCTTAGGCCCCTCCAGTTTTACGACCCAGTACTTC. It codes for CASSLGPSSFTTQYF.

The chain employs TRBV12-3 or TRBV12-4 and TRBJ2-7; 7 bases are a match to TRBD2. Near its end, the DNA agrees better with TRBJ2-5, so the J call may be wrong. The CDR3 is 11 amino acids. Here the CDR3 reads CASRRTRTQYF. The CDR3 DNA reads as TGTGCCAGCAGGAGGACTAGGACCCAGTACTTC.

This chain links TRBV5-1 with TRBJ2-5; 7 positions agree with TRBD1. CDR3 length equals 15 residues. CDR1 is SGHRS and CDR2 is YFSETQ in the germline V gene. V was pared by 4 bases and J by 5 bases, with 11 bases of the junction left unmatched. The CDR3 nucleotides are TGCGCCAGCAGCCCACAGACAGGGTCAGGGGAGACCCAGTACTTC. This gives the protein CASSPQTGSGETQYF.

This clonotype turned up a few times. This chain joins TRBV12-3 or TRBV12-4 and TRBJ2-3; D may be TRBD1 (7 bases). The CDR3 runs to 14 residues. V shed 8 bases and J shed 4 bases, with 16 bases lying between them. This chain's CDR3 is CASGRRGLPDTQYF. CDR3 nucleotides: TGTGCCAGCGGTAGGAGGGGGCTGCCAGATACGCAGTATTTT.

The CDR3 nucleotides are TGCAGTGCTACCCCAGGGACCACTAATGAAAAACTGTTTTTT. Translation gives CSATPGTTNEKLFF. This chain links TRBV20-1 with TRBJ1-4; TRBD1 is a possible D gene (5 bases). Germline assignment: CDR1 DFQATT and CDR2 SNEGSKA (reference sequence). V was pared by 4 bases and J by 2 bases, with 11 bases between. CDR3 size: 14 residues.

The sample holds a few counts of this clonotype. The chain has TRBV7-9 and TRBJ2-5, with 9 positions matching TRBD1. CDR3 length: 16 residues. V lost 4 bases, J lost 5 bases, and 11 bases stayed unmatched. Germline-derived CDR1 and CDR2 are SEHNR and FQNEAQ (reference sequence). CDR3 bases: TGTGCCAGCAGCTCCTCCGGGACAGGGAGTTGGGAGACCCAGTACTTC. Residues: CASSSSGTGSWETQYF.

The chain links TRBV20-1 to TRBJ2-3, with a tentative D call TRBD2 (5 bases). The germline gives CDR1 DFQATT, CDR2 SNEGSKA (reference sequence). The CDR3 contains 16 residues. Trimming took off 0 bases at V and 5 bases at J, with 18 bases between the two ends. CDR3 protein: CSARDTQAVKIDTQYF. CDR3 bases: TGCAGTGCTAGAGATACTCAAGCGGTTAAGATAGATACGCAGTATTTT.

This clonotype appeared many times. This chain's CDR3 is CASSQSGARNEQFF. The CDR3 DNA sequence: TGTGCCAGCAGCCAGTCCGGGGCCAGGAATGAGCAGTTCTTC. The J gene is TRBJ2-1, the V gene TRBV3-1; D tentatively reads TRBD1 or TRBD2 (5 bases each). There are 14 residues in the CDR3. The germline CDR1 and CDR2 sequences are LGHDT and YNNKEL (reference sequence). Trimming took off 3 bases at V and 7 bases at J, with 13 bases between the two ends.

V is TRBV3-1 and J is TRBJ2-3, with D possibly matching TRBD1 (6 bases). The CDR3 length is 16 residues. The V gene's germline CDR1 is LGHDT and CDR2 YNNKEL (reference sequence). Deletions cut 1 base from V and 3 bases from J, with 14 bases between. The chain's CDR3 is CASSQGVGTSTDTQYF. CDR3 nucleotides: TGTGCCAGCAGCCAAGGGGTCGGGACATCTACAGATACGCAGTATTTT.

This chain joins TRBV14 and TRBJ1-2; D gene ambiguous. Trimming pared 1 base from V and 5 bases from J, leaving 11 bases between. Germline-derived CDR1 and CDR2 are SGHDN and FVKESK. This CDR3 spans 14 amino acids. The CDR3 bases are TGTGCCAGCAGCCAAGTGACCACGGGATATGGCTACACCTTC. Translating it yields CASSQVTTGYGYTF.